This T cell receptor beta chain was captured in a study of CD8 T cells in ankylosing spondylitis. Overall study findings and caveats: A motif in TCR beta, a set of under ten highly homologous variants, appeared characteristic of ankylosing spondylitis blood. Within matched ankylosing spondylitis synovial fluid, disease-linked clones were reportedly significantly enriched.

One entry per CDR3 protein results from TCRdb running MiXCR on the 5' RACE reads. The table has 250,000 to 400,000 distinct CDR3 sequences, approximately 10% seen once; the top ten hold 8% to 9.5%. This clonotype was observed many times. Its antigen remains unidentified. The sequence was obtained from a female donor with ankylosing spondylitis or in good health (not recorded which). Source material: blood, either unsorted or a sorted T cell fraction (not recorded which).

For the CDR3, the DNA is TGCGCCAGCACCCTGAGCGCTAGCGGGAGTACCGGGGAGCTGTTTTTT. Protein sequence: CASTLSASGSTGELFF. The chain is built from TRBV5-1 and TRBJ2-2, with TRBD2 identical over 10 bases. Germline CDR1 reads SGHRS; CDR2 reads YFSETQ. The CDR3 covers 16 residues. V gave up 6 bases and J gave up 5 bases; unmatched junction bases: 10.